Listed here is a single T cell receptor beta chain. In its sample, this clonotype was seen many times. Its antigen is currently not known. No qualities accompany the bases; no much larger clone lies one base away. PBMCs were isolated by Ficoll-Paque density gradient centrifugation. These data belong to a study of T-cell memory formation after mild COVID-19 (TCRdb year 2021). For the wider study: TCR sequence clusters from the two donors were found to be largely donor specific. The cohort was made up of two young adult volunteers, one female and one male, who were previously healthy. In a couple of donors, T-cell clones that expanded and contracted after mild COVID-19 were tracked by sequencing TCRalpha and TCRbeta repertoires over time.

Sequencer: Illumina NovaSeq 6000. Using 5'RACE with constant-segment primers, TCRalpha and TCRbeta cDNA libraries were constructed, with sample barcodes and unique molecular identifiers added in the process. RNA was extracted from every sample with Trizol reagent. Library amplification was performed in two PCR steps, and a second sample barcode and Illumina TruSeq adapters were introduced in the second step. The libraries were sequenced on an Illumina NovaSeq using 2 x 150 bp paired-end reads. The study's processing was this. The reads were demultiplexed and collapsed into UMI-guided consensus sequences using migec v1.2.7. With mixcr v2.1.11, UMI consensuses were aligned to TRA and TRB V and J templates and assembled into clonotypes. Expanded or contracted clonotypes were those called significant by both edgeR and NoisET, with noise models trained on biological replicates. For edgeR calls, a false discovery rate-adjusted p below 0.01 and a log2 fold-change threshold of 1 were applied. As an exploratory analysis of dynamics, PCA with hierarchical clustering was applied to max-normalized trajectories of the 1000 most abundant clonotypes. Each responding clone was given a CD4 or CD8 phenotype based on the CD4+ and CD8+ repertoires, which had been sequenced separately. The raw public reads went through TCRdb reprocessing: fastp at Q25, MiXCR clone calling, in-frame beta chains kept. Identical CDR3 proteins give one entry, which carries the most common genes and DNA. The V and J calls were not made by the authors but by TCRdb's processing. For this sample there are some 120,000 distinct CDR3 sequences; about 6% appear just once. The ten biggest clones cover approximately 2% of the sample.

What the work shows at the level of the full study, not this receptor alone: Contracting CD4+ clones were found mainly in CM and EM memory subsets, while CD8+ clones were enriched in EMRA. SARS-CoV-2 specificity was not confirmed for the second-wave clones peaking on day 37. Some responding clones were found in pre-infection memory, which suggests that pre-existing cross-reactive memory T cells took part in the SARS-CoV-2 response. Clones contracting from day 15 to 85 had balanced CD4/CD8 phenotypes, while a second wave expanding from day 15 to 37 was biased towards CD4+. The study covered only a couple of mild cases, and larger cohorts including severe cases with pre-infection samples were considered necessary.

CDR1 and CDR2 are read off the germline V gene as SGHRS and YFSETQ. The CDR3 numbers 14 residues from cysteine through phenylalanine. The kept DNA is CDR3 alone, 42 bases in frame from the first base. Trimming removed 0 bases from V and 6 bases from J, leaving 10 bases between the germline ends. This TCR derives from an adult woman who had mild COVID-19 (a few samples of this study predate the infection). The sample titles of this study are shuffled in the database, so cell type and time point are left out; the donor was told from shared clones. What was sequenced was PBMCs or a T cell subset sorted from them (not recorded which). The V and J genes are TRBV5-1 and TRBJ2-1; the D gene lacks a confident call. CDR3 loop: CASSLARAGNEQFF. The DNA reads TGCGCCAGCAGCTTGGCAAGGGCCGGCAATGAGCAGTTCTTC.